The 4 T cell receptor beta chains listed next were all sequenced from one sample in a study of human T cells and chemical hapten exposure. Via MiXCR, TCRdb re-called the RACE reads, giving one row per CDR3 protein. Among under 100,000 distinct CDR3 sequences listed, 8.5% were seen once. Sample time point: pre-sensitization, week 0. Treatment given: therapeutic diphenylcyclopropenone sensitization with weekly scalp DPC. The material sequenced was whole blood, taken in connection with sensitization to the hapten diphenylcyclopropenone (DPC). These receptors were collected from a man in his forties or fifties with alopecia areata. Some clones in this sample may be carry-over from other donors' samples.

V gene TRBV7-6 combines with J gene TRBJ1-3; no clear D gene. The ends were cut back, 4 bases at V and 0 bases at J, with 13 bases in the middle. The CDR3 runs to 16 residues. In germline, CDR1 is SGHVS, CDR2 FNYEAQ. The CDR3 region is CASSSGPLHSGNTIYF. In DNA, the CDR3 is TGTGCCAGCAGCTCTGGGCCTCTACACTCTGGAAACACCATATATTTT.

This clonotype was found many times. The CDR3 DNA sequence: TGTGCCAGCAGCCCCCTAGAGACCCAGTACTTC. It yields the protein CASSPLETQYF. V and J are TRBV7-9 and TRBJ2-5, with D unresolved. CDR3 length: 11 residues. Germline V gene sequence: CDR1 SEHNR, CDR2 FQNEAQ (reference sequence). V was trimmed by 5 bases and J by 4 bases, leaving 5 bases between them.

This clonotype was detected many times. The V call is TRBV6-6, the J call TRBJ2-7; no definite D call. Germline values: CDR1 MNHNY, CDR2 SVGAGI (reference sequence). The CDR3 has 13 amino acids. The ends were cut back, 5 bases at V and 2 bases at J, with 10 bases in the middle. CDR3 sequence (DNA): TGTGCCAGCAGTGATCGGGCAACCTACGAGCAGTACGTC. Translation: CASSDRATYEQYV.

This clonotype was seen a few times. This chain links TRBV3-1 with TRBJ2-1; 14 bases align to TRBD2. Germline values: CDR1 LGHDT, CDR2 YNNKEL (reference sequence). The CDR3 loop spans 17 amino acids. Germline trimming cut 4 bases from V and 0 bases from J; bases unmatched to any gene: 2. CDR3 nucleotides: TGTGCCAGCAGCCGGGGGACTAGCGGGAGCTCCTACAATGAGCAGTTCTTC. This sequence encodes CASSRGTSGSSYNEQFF.